The present TCR beta chain was sequenced within a study of T cell repertoires in cytomegalovirus infection. Study summary: HLA-C-restricted CMV epitopes, recently identified, and well-studied HLA-B-restricted ones were used by the study. Notes on the study in general: Dominant in the ex vivo response were TCR beta clonotypes restricted by HLA-C and specific for CMV.

TCRdb used MiXCR to reprocess the reads, holding one entry per CDR3 protein. The repertoire holds approximately 100,000 distinct CDR3 sequences, with roughly 39% as singletons. Concerning this clonotype itself: Its antigen is unknown.

The CDR3 has 15 residues. The germline CDR1 and CDR2 sequences are LNHDA and SQIVND (reference sequence). V shed 0 bases, J shed 6 bases, and the junction held 4 bases outside the gene matches. The TCR comes from a human donor in good health (CMV status not recorded). Some clones in this sample may be carry-over from other donors' samples. This chain connects TRBV19 to TRBJ2-1; the match to TRBD2 covers 8 bases. Sequencing was performed on CD8+ T cells from cultured PBMCs, taken from culture after CMV antigen stimulation. CDR3 protein: CASSIDGGAPNEQFF. The DNA of the CDR3 is TGTGCCAGTAGTATAGACGGGGGGGCTCCCAATGAGCAGTTCTTC.